These 11 T cell receptor beta chains came from one sample sequenced in a study of identifying expanded T cells in peripheral blood (dated by TCRdb to the late 2010s). The library was built by means of the immunoSEQ multiplex PCR assay. TCRdb mirrors the immuneACCESS table, restricted to in-frame sequences. Some clones are absent from its copies; in checked studies, under half trace to an unresolved V gene, and the reason for the others is unknown. Counted in this sample were around 100,000 clones; more than 85% of them appeared once. About 17% of the sample is taken by the ten largest. Material: blood. The receptors were sampled from a person between 18 and 75 years old in good health.

The chain joins TRBV30 to TRBJ1-2; D is possibly TRBD1 (6 bases). The CDR3 spans 14 residues. CDR1 and CDR2 from the germline V gene are GTSNPN and SVGIG (reference sequence). Trimming cost V 8 bases and J 4 bases, with 20 bases left between them. This CDR3 is CARSQGPNSYGYTF. The CDR3 DNA reads TGTGCCCGCTCGCAGGGGCCCAACAGCTATGGCTACACCTTC.

The chain employs TRBV7-2 and TRBJ2-7, with 10 bases fitting TRBD2. CDR1 and CDR2 from the germline V gene are SGHTA and FQGNSA. The CDR3 has 15 amino acids. V lost 5 bases, J lost 3 bases, and 7 bases stayed unmatched. DNA for the CDR3: TGTGCCAGCAGCCTTAGCGGGGGGCAGAACTACGAGCAGTACTTC. It specifies CASSLSGGQNYEQYF.

The chain couples TRBV27 to TRBJ2-1, with 9 bases aligning to TRBD1. The ends lost 6 bases at V and 2 bases at J; junction bases unmatched: 2. The CDR3 totals 14 residues. CDR1 and CDR2 from the germline V gene are MNHEY and SMNVEV (reference sequence). The CDR3 DNA reads as TGTGCCAGCAGCCGACAGGGGGCCTACAATGAGCAGTTCTTC. It yields the protein CASSRQGAYNEQFF.

The chain has TRBV28 and TRBJ1-2; tentative D call: TRBD1 (5 bases). CDR1 and CDR2 from the germline V gene are MDHEN and SYDVKM. There are 15 residues in the CDR3. The V end was cut by 5 bases, the J end by 3 bases, with 16 bases between. CDR3 residues: CASSSSGTKHYGYTF. The CDR3 DNA sequence: TGTGCCAGCAGTAGCTCCGGGACGAAACACTATGGCTACACCTTC.

This clone was detected once. The chain joins TRBV10-3 to TRBJ2-3, with 7 bases lining up with TRBD1. V shed 4 bases, J shed 4 bases, and the junction held 11 bases outside the gene matches. Germline values: CDR1 ENHRY, CDR2 SYGVKD. CDR3 length equals 16 residues. CDR3 amino acids: CAISANPGGVADTQYF. The CDR3 bases are TGTGCCATCAGTGCCAACCCAGGGGGAGTTGCAGATACGCAGTATTTT.

The chain combines TRBV13 with TRBJ1-2; tentatively, D is TRBD1 (6 bases). V lost 0 bases and J lost 7, with 21 bases in between. Germline lookup yields CDR1 PRHDT and CDR2 FYEKMQ (reference sequence). The CDR3 is 17 residues long. CDR3 loop: CASSLGRSRGAGGGYTF. For the CDR3, the DNA is TGTGCCAGCAGCTTAGGCAGGAGTAGGGGGGCCGGCGGTGGCTACACCTTC.

The chain uses TRBV18 and TRBJ1-3; perhaps TRBD1 as D (6 bases). Germline lookup yields CDR1 KGHSH and CDR2 LQKENI. Trimming left V 4 bases short and J 0 bases short, with 10 bases between. The CDR3 has 15 amino acids. CDR3 protein: CASSLGQNSGNTIYF. As DNA, the CDR3 is TGTGCCAGCTCACTGGGACAAAACTCTGGAAACACCATATATTTT.

This chain links TRBV11-2 with TRBJ1-1; D ambiguous. The germline V gene encodes CDR1 SGHAT and CDR2 FQNNGV. CDR3 length: 13 residues. Between the trimmed V and J ends, which lost 1 base and 2 bases, there was a span of 5 bases. CDR3 residues: CASSLVRNTEAFF. CDR3 nucleotide sequence: TGTGCCAGCAGCTTAGTTCGAAACACTGAAGCTTTCTTT. Full variable domain (missing parts from reference TRBV11-2 and TRBJ1-1): EAGVAQSPRYKIIEKRQSVAFWCNPISGHATLYWYQQILGQGPKLLIQFQNNGVVDDSQLPKDRFSAERLKGVDSTLKIQPAKLEDSAVYLCASSLVRNTEAFFGQGTRLTVV.

The CDR3 DNA sequence: TGTGCCATCAGTCGGGAGACTAGTGCTAGCTATGAGCAGTTCTTC. This sequence encodes CAISRETSASYEQFF. V gene TRBV10-3 combines with J gene TRBJ2-1, with a possible D match to TRBD2 (6 bases). From germline, CDR1 is ENHRY and CDR2 SYGVKD. Trimming took off 5 bases at V and 8 bases at J, with 19 bases between the two ends. The CDR3 has 15 residues.

The chain links TRBV5-1 to TRBJ2-1; D is possibly TRBD1 (6 bases). Per germline, CDR1 SGHRS and CDR2 YFSETQ. Trimming stripped 4 bases from V and 9 bases from J, with 23 bases between. The CDR3 is 16 amino acids. Here the CDR3 DNA reads TGCGCCAGCAGCCCATCCGGGACACCGGGGTTAGGTGAGCAGTTCTTC. Encoded protein: CASSPSGTPGLGEQFF.

The DNA for the CDR3 is TGTGCCAGCAGCCGTCCCTCCGTCGCCTACGAGCAGTACTTC. Translated, it gives CASSRPSVAYEQYF. The chain uses TRBV7-2 and TRBJ2-7, with D uncertain. Germline CDR1 and CDR2: SGHTA and FQGNSA. V was trimmed by 5 bases and J by 2 bases, leaving 13 bases between them. This CDR3 is built from 14 residues. The variable domain in full, with the rest retrieved from reference TRBV7-2 and TRBJ2-7, is GAGVSQSPSNKVTEKGKDVELRCDPISGHTALYWYRQSLGQGLEFLIYFQGNSAPDKSGLPSDRFSAERTGGSVSTLTIQRTQQEDSAVYLCASSRPSVAYEQYFGPGTRLTVT.